This TCR beta chain derives from a study of human T cells and chemical hapten exposure. Documented time point: patch test 1, 2 weeks after DPC sensitization. The treatment was: therapeutic diphenylcyclopropenone sensitization with weekly scalp DPC. TCRdb processed the RACE reads anew with MiXCR; each CDR3 protein has one entry. The repertoire holds about 360,000 distinct CDR3 sequences, with approximately 6.9% as singletons. V lost 7 bases and J 3 bases, leaving 19 bases between the germline ends. The CDR3 is 15 amino acids. Germline CDR1 reads ENHRY; CDR2 reads SYGVKD. The TCR sequence derives from a woman between 18 and 29 years old with alopecia areata. Some clones in this sample may be carry-over from other donors' samples. This chain connects TRBV10-3 to TRBJ2-7, with D maybe TRBD2 (7 bases). The material was whole blood, obtained in connection with sensitization to the hapten diphenylcyclopropenone (DPC). The CDR3 reads CAIKGRRGDNYEQYF. DNA for the CDR3: TGTGCCATCAAGGGTAGACGGGGGGACAACTACGAGCAGTACTTC.